The 21 T cell receptor beta chains below were found in one sample sequenced in a study of HIV-infected patients and healthy controls. Reverse transcription used around 480 ng RNA and constant-region primers for alpha and beta. Each of the alpha and beta chains got its own library through chain-specific third strand synthesis with indices. Each CDR3 protein is one row after TCRdb ran MiXCR on the 5' RACE reads. The repertoire consists of approximately 11,000 distinct CDR3 sequences, with about 10% occurring once and the leading ten covering over 15%. All unsorted peripheral T cells were captured because whole blood was used without fractionation. The starting material was blood, obtained before antiretroviral therapy. The receptors originated from an adult with HIV infection.

This clonotype is deemed medium-sized. This sequence joins TRBV5-6 and TRBJ2-1; 12 nucleotides match TRBD2. V lost 2 bases, J lost 9 bases, and 12 bases stayed unmatched. Germline V gene data show CDR1 as SGHDT and CDR2 as YYEEEE. The CDR3 is 17 amino acids. The CDR3: CASSFNFVTSGGREQFF. CDR3 nucleotides: TGTGCCAGCAGCTTTAATTTCGTGACTAGCGGGGGACGTGAGCAGTTCTTC.

Many counts were recorded for this clonotype. The rearrangement uses TRBV12-3 or TRBV12-4 and TRBJ2-2; the D gene is possibly TRBD1 (6 bases). The CDR3 spans 14 residues. V was clipped by 4 bases and J by 1 base, with 7 bases between them. The CDR3: CASSSQGNTGELFF. CDR3 coding DNA: TGTGCCAGCAGTTCACAGGGGAACACCGGGGAGCTGTTTTTT.

This clonotype has just one count. The rearrangement joins TRBV10-3 to TRBJ2-1, with 11 bases lining up with TRBD1. The V gene end was trimmed by 2 bases and the J gene end by 2 bases; junction bases not matched to a gene: 5. The CDR3 consists of 17 residues. In germline, CDR1 is ENHRY, CDR2 SYGVKD. CDR3 bases: TGTGCCATCAGTGAGGCGGACAGGGGGCCAACCTACAATGAGCAGTTCTTC. It encodes CAISEADRGPTYNEQFF.

This clonotype was detected ten times or more. The rearrangement uses TRBV18 and TRBJ2-7; D is unclear. Trimming removed 1 base from V and 0 bases from J, with 7 bases in between. The germline gives CDR1 KGHSH, CDR2 LQKENI. The CDR3 consists of 14 residues. The CDR3 region is CASSPRGHSYEQYF. In DNA form, the CDR3 reads TGTGCCAGCTCACCACGAGGCCACTCCTACGAGCAGTACTTC. The complete variable domain, with remaining parts taken from reference TRBV18 and TRBJ2-7, reads NAGVMQNPRHLVRRRGQEARLRCSPMKGHSHVYWYRQLPEEGLKFMVYLQKENIIDESGMPKERFSAEFPKEGPSILRIQQVVRGDSAAYFCASSPRGHSYEQYFGPGTRLTVT.

This clonotype was detected many times. This chain joins TRBV28 and TRBJ2-2; weak D call: TRBD2 (5 bases). The CDR3 runs 14 residues. V was clipped by 2 bases and J by 2 bases, with 6 bases between them. CDR1 and CDR2 from the germline V gene are MDHEN and SYDVKM. The CDR3 bases are TGTGCCAGCAGTTTAGGACTCAACACCGGGGAGCTGTTTTTT. This sequence encodes CASSLGLNTGELFF.

This clonotype has a count of ten or more. The chain joins TRBV12-3 or TRBV12-4 to TRBJ2-3; the match to TRBD2 covers 8 bases. This CDR3 contains 15 residues. The ends lost 6 bases at V and 2 bases at J; junction bases unmatched: 7. The CDR3 here is CASSLSGGLTDTQYF. The CDR3 coding sequence is TGTGCCAGCAGCCTTTCGGGAGGGCTCACAGATACGCAGTATTTT.

For this clonotype: A read error may produce the germline difference seen at one junction end. The chain combines TRBV2 with TRBJ1-5, with a possible D match to TRBD1 (5 bases). The CDR3 has 13 amino acids. Germline V CDR1 and CDR2: SNHLY, FYNNEI. In DNA form, the CDR3 reads TGTGTCAGCAGTGTCGGGGGAGATCAGCCCCAGCATTTT. Amino acid sequence: CVSSVGGDQPQHF.

This clonotype was counted between two and nine times. V gene TRBV28 combines with J gene TRBJ1-5; TRBD1 matches 9 bases. The CDR3 totals 14 residues. Trimming took 4 bases from V and 7 from J; bases not matched to a gene: 5. Germline V gene lookup returns CDR1 MDHEN and CDR2 SYDVKM. The CDR3 DNA reads as TGTGCCAGCAGTTCCGGACAGGGGAGGCAGCCCCAGCATTTT. This codes for CASSSGQGRQPQHF.

This clonotype was seen ten or more times. The rearrangement joins TRBV19 to TRBJ1-2; TRBD1 agrees at 7 bases. The V gene's germline CDR1 is LNHDA and CDR2 SQIVND (reference sequence). J lost 2 bases, V lost 8 bases, and 5 bases had no gene match. This CDR3 comprises 13 residues. The DNA of the CDR3 is TGTGCCAGTGCCGGGACAGTCAACTATGGCTACACCTTC. Residues: CASAGTVNYGYTF.

This clonotype was seen ten or more times. One end of the junction does not line up with germline, which may come from a read error. This chain joins TRBV20-1 and TRBJ2-7, with a weak D call TRBD2 (6 bases). Germline CDR1 DFQATT, CDR2 SNEGSKA (reference sequence). This CDR3 region has 12 residues. The CDR3 nucleotides read TGCAGTGCTAGAGATAGGGAGGCTGTCGGGTGCTTC. Amino acid sequence: CSARDREAVGCF.

This clonotype has a count of ten or more. The chain carries TRBV7-2 and TRBJ1-2, with D possibly matching TRBD1 (5 bases). Germline V gives CDR1 SGHTA, CDR2 FQGNSA. Trimming pared 5 bases from V and 8 bases from J, leaving 30 bases between. This CDR3 has 18 residues. The CDR3, as DNA: TGTGCCAGCAGCCCCCAGGGCCTTGTCGGGGGGGAGGCCTTAGGCTACACCTTC. Translated, it gives CASSPQGLVGGEALGYTF.

This clonotype was seen more than once but under ten times. The V and J genes are TRBV4-3 and TRBJ2-3; 7 bases agree with TRBD2. The V gene end was trimmed by 0 bases and the J gene end by 4 bases; junction bases not matched to a gene: 4. From germline, CDR1 is LGHNA and CDR2 YSLEER. CDR3 size: 15 residues. CDR3 region: CASSQDILASDTQYF. DNA for the CDR3: TGCGCCAGCAGCCAAGATATACTAGCGTCAGATACGCAGTATTTT.

This clonotype was found many times. This chain links TRBV11-2 with TRBJ2-3; D may be TRBD2 (8 bases). Germline V gene sequence: CDR1 SGHAT, CDR2 FQNNGV. The CDR3 spans 19 residues. The V end was cut by 7 bases, the J end by 3 bases, with 29 bases between. CDR3 sequence (DNA): TGTGCCAGCACCTCCCACAGGGGCTGGCGGGAGGATCGTACAGATACGCAGTATTTT. Protein sequence: CASTSHRGWREDRTDTQYF. The full variable domain, its missing parts supplied by reference TRBV11-2 and TRBJ2-3, is EAGVAQSPRYKIIEKRQSVAFWCNPISGHATLYWYQQILGQGPKLLIQFQNNGVVDDSQLPKDRFSAERLKGVDSTLKIQPAKLEDSAVYLCASTSHRGWREDRTDTQYFGPGTRLTVL.

Relative to its sample, this clonotype is medium-sized. CDR3 amino acids: CSASVNRLAVYNEQFF. In nucleotides, the CDR3 is TGCAGTGCTAGCGTCAACCGACTAGCGGTATACAATGAGCAGTTCTTC. The chain couples TRBV20-1 to TRBJ2-1; 9 nucleotides match TRBD2. CDR1 and CDR2 (germline): DFQATT, SNEGSKA (reference sequence). Trimming took 3 bases from V and 4 from J; bases not matched to a gene: 10. CDR3 length: 16 residues.

This clonotype was found a few times. J is TRBJ2-3 and V is TRBV4-1, with 11 nucleotides matching TRBD2. Germline V CDR1 and CDR2: MGHRA, YSYEKL. V gave up 4 bases and J gave up 0 bases; unmatched junction bases: 12. There are 19 residues in the CDR3. The CDR3 here is CASSRGLAATSPSTDTQYF. CDR3 bases: TGCGCCAGCAGCCGGGGACTAGCGGCTACTTCACCTAGCACAGATACGCAGTATTTT.

The table lists this clonotype with many counts. V is TRBV19 and J is TRBJ1-5, with 7 bases that match TRBD1. V gave up 6 bases and J gave up 4 bases; unmatched junction bases: 9. From germline, CDR1 is LNHDA and CDR2 SQIVND (reference sequence). The length of the CDR3 is 15 residues. CDR3 amino acids: CASRYGTESNQPQHF. CDR3 nucleotide sequence: TGTGCCAGTAGATATGGGACAGAGTCTAATCAGCCCCAGCATTTT.

This clonotype was seen at least ten times. The chain links TRBV10-3 to TRBJ1-1; 7 bases align to TRBD1. With 8 bases clipped from V and 4 bases from J, the junction kept 10 bases outside the gene matches. Germline V gene data show CDR1 as ENHRY and CDR2 as SYGVKD. This CDR3 is built from 14 residues. CDR3 DNA sequence: TGTGCCATCTCGGGCCAGGGGGGCTTCACTGAAGCTTTCTTT. It is translated as CAISGQGGFTEAFF.

This clonotype was picked up many times. The chain joins TRBV24-1 to TRBJ2-1, with D hard to call. The CDR3 extends over 12 amino acids. CDR1 and CDR2 (germline): KGHDR, SFDVKD. V shed 0 bases and J shed 7 bases, with 3 bases lying between them. The CDR3 DNA reads as TGTGCCACCAGTGATTTGAATAATGAGCAGTTCTTC. It is translated as CATSDLNNEQFF.

The V call is TRBV7-9, the J call TRBJ1-2, with D maybe TRBD1 (5 bases). The CDR3 contains 14 residues. Germline lookup yields CDR1 SEHNR and CDR2 FQNEAQ (reference sequence). V shed 0 bases and J shed 4 bases, with 9 bases lying between them. As DNA, the CDR3 is TGTGCCAGCAGCTTAGCGGGGGTTAGCTATGGCTACACCTTC. Translated: CASSLAGVSYGYTF. Supplemented by reference TRBV7-9 and TRBJ1-2, the full variable domain reads DTGVSQNPRHKITKRGQNVTFRCDPISEHNRLYWYRQTLGQGPEFLTYFQNEAQLEKSRLLSDRFSAERPKGSFSTLEIQRTEQGDSAMYLCASSLAGVSYGYTFGSGTRLTVV.

By proportion, this clonotype is medium-sized. The chain links TRBV28 to TRBJ2-1; no reliable D call. From germline, CDR1 is MDHEN and CDR2 SYDVKM. This CDR3 has 13 amino acids. V lost 4 bases to trimming and J lost 4 bases, with 8 bases between them. Written as DNA, the CDR3 is TGTGCCAGCAGTTCACGAGAATACAATGAGCAGTTCTTC. This sequence encodes CASSSREYNEQFF.

About this clonotype itself: The germline gene is not matched at one end of the junction; a read error may be the cause. V is TRBV5-1 and J is TRBJ2-5; D might be TRBD1 or TRBD2, each matching 5 bases. CDR1 SGHRS and CDR2 YFSETQ come from the germline V gene. There are 18 residues in the CDR3. The CDR3 sequence: CASSSRSTGSWDQGTQYF. DNA of the CDR3: TGCGCCAGCAGCTCTCGGTCCACAGGTAGCTGGGACCAAGGGACCCAGTACTTC.